The sequence of this T cell receptor beta chain was determined in a study of CD8 T cells in Susac syndrome. Broader study findings: The study admitted that it had a relatively small number of individuals in its TCR sequencing and HLA analysis.

Notes on this clonotype: The antigen is unknown.

After extraction with the RNeasy kit, about 0.45 to 1 ug of the RNA was reverse transcribed using random hexamers. immunoSEQ multiplex PCR amplified TCR beta CDR3 across 54 Vbeta, 13 Jbeta. TCRdb recomputed calls from the immunoSEQ multiplex PCR reads with MiXCR, one row per CDR3 protein. Here the sample spans approximately 230,000 distinct CDR3 sequences, 93% being singletons. The material sequenced was CD4+ T cells from PBMCs. The sequence was collected from a human donor with multiple sclerosis.

The CDR3 spells CATTAGGMNNEQFF. The CDR3 DNA follows: TGTGCCACCACGGCGGGAGGGATGAACAATGAGCAGTTCTTC. This sequence joins TRBV24-1 and TRBJ2-1; 9 nucleotides align to TRBD2. Germline trimming cut 8 bases from V and 5 bases from J; bases unmatched to any gene: 6. The CDR3 extends over 14 amino acids. Germline V gene sequence: CDR1 KGHDR, CDR2 SFDVKD.